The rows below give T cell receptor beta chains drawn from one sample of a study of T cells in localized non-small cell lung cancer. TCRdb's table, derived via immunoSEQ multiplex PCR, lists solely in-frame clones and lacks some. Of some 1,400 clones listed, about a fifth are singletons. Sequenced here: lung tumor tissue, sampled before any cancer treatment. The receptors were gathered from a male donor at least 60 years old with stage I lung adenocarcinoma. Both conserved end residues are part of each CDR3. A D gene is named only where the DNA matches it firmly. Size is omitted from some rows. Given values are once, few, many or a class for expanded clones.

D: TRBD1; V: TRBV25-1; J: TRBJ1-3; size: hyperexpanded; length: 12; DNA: TGTGCCAGCAGTGAATGGACAGGGAACGTCTATTTT; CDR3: CASSEWTGNVYF
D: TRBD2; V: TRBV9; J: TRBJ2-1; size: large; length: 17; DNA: TGTGCCAGCAGCCTCCGACTAGCGGGAGTGGCCTACAATGAGCAGTTCTTC; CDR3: CASSLRLAGVAYNEQFF
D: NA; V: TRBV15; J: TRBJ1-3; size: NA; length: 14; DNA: TGTGCCACCGGGGACGCCGACTCTGGAAACACCATATATTTT; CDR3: CATGDADSGNTIYF
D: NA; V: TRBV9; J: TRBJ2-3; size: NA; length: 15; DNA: TGTGCCAGCAGCTTAGATGCGGGATCAATAGATACGCAGTATTTT; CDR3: CASSLDAGSIDTQYF
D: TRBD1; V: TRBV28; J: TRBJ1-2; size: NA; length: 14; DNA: TGTGCCAGCAGGCGGACAGGGGGCAACTATGGCTACACCTTC; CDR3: CASRRTGGNYGYTF
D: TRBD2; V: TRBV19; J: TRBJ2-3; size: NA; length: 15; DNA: TGTGCCAGTAGTATGGGACTAGCGGGAGGGGATACGCAGTATTTT; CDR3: CASSMGLAGGDTQYF
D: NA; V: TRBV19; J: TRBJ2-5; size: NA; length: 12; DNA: TGTGCCAGCGCCTCCGCGGGGGAGACCCAGTACTTC; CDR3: CASASAGETQYF
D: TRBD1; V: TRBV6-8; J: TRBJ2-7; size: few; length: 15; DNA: TGTGCCAGCAGTTCGACAGGGGGGGTCTGGGACGAGCAGTACTTC; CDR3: CASSSTGGVWDEQYF
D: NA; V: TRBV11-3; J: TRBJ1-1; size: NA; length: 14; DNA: TGTGCCAGCAGCTTGGGATCAGTAAACACTGAAGCTTTCTTT; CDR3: CASSLGSVNTEAFF
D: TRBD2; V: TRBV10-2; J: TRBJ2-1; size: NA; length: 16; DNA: TGCGCCAGCAGCGGATCTATAGCGGGAGGGCAGTATGAGCAGTTCTTC; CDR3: CASSGSIAGGQYEQFF
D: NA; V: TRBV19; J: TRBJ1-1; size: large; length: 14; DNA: TGTGCCAGTAGTAGGGCGACCGTGAACACTGAAGCTTTCTTT; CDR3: CASSRATVNTEAFF
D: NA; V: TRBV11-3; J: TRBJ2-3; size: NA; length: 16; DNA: TGTGCCAGCAGCTCCCCCCGGGGCCGTAGCACAGATACGCAGTATTTT; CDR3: CASSSPRGRSTDTQYF
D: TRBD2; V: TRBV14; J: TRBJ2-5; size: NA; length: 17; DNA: TGTGCCAGCAGCCTCTGGACTAGCGGGAGGGCCCAAGAGACCCAGTACTTC; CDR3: CASSLWTSGRAQETQYF
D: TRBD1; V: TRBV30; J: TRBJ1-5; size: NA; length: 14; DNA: TGTGCCTGGAGAAAAACAGGGGGGGACCAGCCCCAGCATTTT; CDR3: CAWRKTGGDQPQHF
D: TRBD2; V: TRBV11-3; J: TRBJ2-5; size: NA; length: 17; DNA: TGTGCCAGCAGCACCGGACTAGCGGGAGGTCTCCAAGAGACCCAGTACTTC; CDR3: CASSTGLAGGLQETQYF
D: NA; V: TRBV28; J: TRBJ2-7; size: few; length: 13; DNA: TGTGCCAGCAGTTTGGCCGCGATGGGTGAGCAGTACTTC; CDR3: CASSLAAMGEQYF
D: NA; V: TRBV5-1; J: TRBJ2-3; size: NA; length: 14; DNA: TGCGCCAGCAGCTTTTTAGCTAGCACAGATACGCAGTATTTT; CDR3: CASSFLASTDTQYF
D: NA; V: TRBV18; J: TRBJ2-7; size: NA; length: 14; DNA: TGTGCCAGCTCACCGATTGCTCAGGACTACGAGCAGTACTTC; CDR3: CASSPIAQDYEQYF
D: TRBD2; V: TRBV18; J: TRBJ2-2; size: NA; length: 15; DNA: TGTGCCAGCTCACCCGGACTAGCAGACACCGGGGAGCTGTTTTTT; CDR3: CASSPGLADTGELFF
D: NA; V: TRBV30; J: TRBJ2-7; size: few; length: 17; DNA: TGTGCCTGGAGTGTGGACCCCGGGGAGCAGGATAACTACGAGCAGTACTTC; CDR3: CAWSVDPGEQDNYEQYF
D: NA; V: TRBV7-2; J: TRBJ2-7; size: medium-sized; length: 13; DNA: TGTGCCAGCAGCCCGGGCCCGAACTACGAGCAGTACTTC; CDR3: CASSPGPNYEQYF
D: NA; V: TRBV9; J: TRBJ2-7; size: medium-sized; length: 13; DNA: TGTGCCAGCAGTGAAGCGCTAACCTACGAGCAGTACTTC; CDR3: CASSEALTYEQYF
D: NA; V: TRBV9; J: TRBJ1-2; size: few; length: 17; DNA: TGTGCCAGCAGCGTAAGTGGGACCAACACGATGAACTATGGCTACACCTTC; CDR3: CASSVSGTNTMNYGYTF
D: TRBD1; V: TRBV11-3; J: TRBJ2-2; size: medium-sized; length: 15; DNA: TGTGCCAGCAGAGTTGGGACAGTAAACACCGGGGAGCTGTTTTTT; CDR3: CASRVGTVNTGELFF
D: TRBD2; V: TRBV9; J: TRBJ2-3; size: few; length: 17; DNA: TGTGCCAGCAGCCTGGCTAGCGGGAGGGCTAGCACAGATACGCAGTATTTT; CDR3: CASSLASGRASTDTQYF
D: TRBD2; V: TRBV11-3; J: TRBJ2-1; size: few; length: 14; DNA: TGTGCCAGCAGCCAACCCAGCGGGAGCAATGAGCAGTTCTTC; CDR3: CASSQPSGSNEQFF
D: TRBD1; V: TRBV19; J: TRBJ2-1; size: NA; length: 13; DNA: TGTGCCACCCGGGGACAGCCCGGGCATGAGCAGTTCTTC; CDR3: CATRGQPGHEQFF
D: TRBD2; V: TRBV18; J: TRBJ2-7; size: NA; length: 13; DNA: TGTGCCAGCTCACCGGGACTAGCCGCCGAGCAGTACTTC; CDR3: CASSPGLAAEQYF
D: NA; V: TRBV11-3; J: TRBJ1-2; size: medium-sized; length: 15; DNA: TGTGCCAGCAGCTCACACCGCAGTTCACTCTATGGCTACACCTTC; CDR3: CASSSHRSSLYGYTF
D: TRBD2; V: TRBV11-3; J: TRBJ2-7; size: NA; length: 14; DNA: TGTGCCAGCAGCTTCAATAGCGGGCTCGACGAGCAGTACTTC; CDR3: CASSFNSGLDEQYF
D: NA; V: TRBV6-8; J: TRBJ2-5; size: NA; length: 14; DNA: TGTGCCAGCAGAAAACCGGGGGGCGGGGAGACCCAGTACTTC; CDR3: CASRKPGGGETQYF